The 5 T cell receptor beta chains below were found in one sample sequenced in a study of cytomegalovirus exposure and HLA in healthy donors. It was with 60 Vbeta and 13 Jbeta primers that the PCR ran. Here immunoSEQ multiplex PCR was the method, and the copy in TCRdb shows in-frame clones only, minus some. The table for this sample gives about 110,000 clones. The specimen was PBMCs. These receptors all stem from a middle-aged man in good health and CMV-seropositive.

V and J are TRBV11-2 and TRBJ1-3; D may be TRBD1 (5 bases). The V end was cut by 3 bases, the J end by 2 bases, with 8 bases between. Germline V gene data show CDR1 as SGHAT and CDR2 as FQNNGV. The CDR3 sequence is 14 residues long. Written as DNA, the CDR3 is TGTGCCAGCAGCTTGGGGCAAGCTGGAAACACCATATATTTT. Translation: CASSLGQAGNTIYF.

The chain couples TRBV7-6 to TRBJ1-2; TRBD1 is a possible D gene (6 bases). The CDR3 runs 13 residues. Germline V gene sequence: CDR1 SGHVS, CDR2 FNYEAQ. V was trimmed by 5 bases and J by 7 bases, leaving 14 bases between them. The CDR3 reads CASSQRGGGGYTF. Here the CDR3 DNA reads TGTGCCAGCAGCCAGAGGGGGGGTGGTGGCTACACCTTC.

The CDR3 DNA follows: TGTGCCAGCAACGTTGGGGGGAATGGCTACACCTTC. Amino acid sequence: CASNVGGNGYTF. The gene calls are TRBV28 and TRBJ1-2; tentatively, D is TRBD1 (5 bases). From germline, CDR1 is MDHEN and CDR2 SYDVKM. Between the trimmed V and J ends, which lost 7 bases and 6 bases, there was a span of 12 bases. The CDR3 consists of 12 residues.

As concerns this clone: The sample contains more than one DNA sequence encoding this CDR3. V and J are TRBV27 and TRBJ2-5; 9 nucleotides agree with TRBD1. CDR3 length: 15 residues. Unmatched junction bases numbered 4, after V lost 5 bases and J lost 0 bases. In germline, CDR1 is MNHEY, CDR2 SMNVEV (reference sequence). The DNA for the CDR3 is TGTGCCAGCAGTCCCGGGACAGGGAACCAAGAGACCCAGTACTTC. Residues: CASSPGTGNQETQYF.

About this clone: The identical CDR3 is also encoded by other nucleotide sequences in the sample. In DNA, the CDR3 is TGCGCCAGCAGCTTACCCCTAGCGGGAGGTTACAATGAGCAGTTCTTC. It codes for CASSLPLAGGYNEQFF. The chain uses TRBV5-1 and TRBJ2-1; the match to TRBD2 covers 11 bases. CDR1 and CDR2 from the germline V gene are SGHRS and YFSETQ. The CDR3 totals 16 residues. With 2 bases clipped from V and 4 bases from J, the junction kept 5 bases outside the gene matches. Full variable domain (missing parts from reference TRBV5-1 and TRBJ2-1): KAGVTQTPRYLIKTRGQQVTLSCSPISGHRSVSWYQQTPGQGLQFLFEYFSETQRNKGNFPGRFSGRQFSNSRSEMNVSTLELGDSALYLCASSLPLAGGYNEQFFGPGTRLTVL.